This T cell receptor (beta chain) was recovered during a study of low-dose radiotherapy and immunotherapy resistance in tumors. Overall study: A dose of 0.5 Gy per fraction was delivered to Cohort 1 every 2 weeks, for a total of 6.5 Gy.

Germline values: CDR1 LNHNV, CDR2 YYDKDF (reference sequence). J gave up 2 bases and V 2 bases, and 13 bases lay outside the gene matches. This CDR3 region has 20 residues. This clonotype was detected many times. Time point noted: after trial treatment. Treatment given: LDRT plus nivolumab, ipilimumab, low-dose cyclophosphamide and aspirin (RACIN trial). All eligible patients presented with advanced solid tumors that contained no tumor-infiltrating lymphocytes. TRAV- and TRBV-specific primers were used for first-strand cDNA, which covered alpha and beta chains. TCR amplification used approximately 19 PCR cycles, a constant-region primer and a V-primer adapter. TCRdb passed the reads through MiXCR, listing each CDR3 protein once. The top ten clones hold approximately 1.5% of a sample with around 80,000 distinct CDR3 sequences, around a sixth of them seen once.

This TCR was sampled from a male donor with prostate cancer. The sample was PBMCs, taken after low-dose radiotherapy plus immunotherapy. The J gene is TRBJ2-3, the V gene TRBV15, with TRBD2 matching 13 bases. The CDR3 loop reads CATSRRLAGGGGRTTDTQYF. In DNA form, the CDR3 reads TGTGCCACCAGCAGAAGACTAGCGGGAGGAGGGGGGCGCACCACAGATACGCAGTATTTT.